What follows describes a single TCR beta chain. Its antigen is still unknown. This specimen belongs to a study of CD8+CD57+ T cells in acquired aplastic anemia. Genomic DNA was employed as the template in profiling TCR beta VDJ and CDR3. TCRdb processed the reads anew with MiXCR; each CDR3 protein has one entry. The sample contains some 170,000 distinct CDR3 sequences, around 48% of which appear only once. Previously, flow cytometry had revealed CD8+CD57+ cell expansion in the patients chosen for sequencing. None of the patients had been given any therapy when their blood was sampled. V lost 0 bases and J lost 2, with 7 bases in between. Per germline, CDR1 ENHRY and CDR2 SYGVKD. The CDR3 spans 14 residues. Notes on the study in general: The study found no significant CD8+ Simpson's diversity difference between patients and controls.

Source material: sorted CD4+, CD8+, or CD8+CD57+ T cells (not recorded which) from PBMCs. The chain carries TRBV10-3 and TRBJ1-2, with D unclear. This receptor was identified in a human donor with aplastic anemia. The CDR3 loop reads CAISESTRNYGYTF. The DNA for the CDR3 is TGTGCCATCAGTGAGTCGACACGGAACTATGGCTACACCTTC.